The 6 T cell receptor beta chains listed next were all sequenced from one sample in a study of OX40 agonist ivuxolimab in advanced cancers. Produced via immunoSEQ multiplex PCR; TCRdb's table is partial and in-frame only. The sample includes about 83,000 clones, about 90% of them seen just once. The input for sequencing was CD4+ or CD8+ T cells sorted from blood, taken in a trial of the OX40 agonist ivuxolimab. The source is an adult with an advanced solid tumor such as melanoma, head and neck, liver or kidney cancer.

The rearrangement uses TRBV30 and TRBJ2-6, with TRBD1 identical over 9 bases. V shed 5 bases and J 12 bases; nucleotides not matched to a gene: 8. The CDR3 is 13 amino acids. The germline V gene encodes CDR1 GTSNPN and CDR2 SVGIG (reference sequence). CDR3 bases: TGTGCCTGGGACCCGGGACAGGGCGGCGTCCTGACTTTC. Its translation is CAWDPGQGGVLTF. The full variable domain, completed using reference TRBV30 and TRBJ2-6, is SQTIHQWPATLVQPVGSPLSLECTVEGTSNPNLYWYRQAAGRGLQLLFYSVGIGQISSEVPQNLSASRPQDRQFILSSKKLLLSDSGFYLCAWDPGQGGVLTFGAGSRLTVL.

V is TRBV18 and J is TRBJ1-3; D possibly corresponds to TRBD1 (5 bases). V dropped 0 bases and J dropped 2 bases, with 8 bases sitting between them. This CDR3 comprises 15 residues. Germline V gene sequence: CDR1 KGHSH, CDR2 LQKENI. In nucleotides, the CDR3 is TGTGCCAGCTCACCACCGGGACCACCTGGAAACACCATATATTTT. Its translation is CASSPPGPPGNTIYF.

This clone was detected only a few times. The CDR3 spells CASRPTGNNNEQFF. The CDR3 DNA is TGTGCCAGCAGGCCGACTGGAAACAACAATGAGCAGTTCTTC. The V and J genes are TRBV4-2 and TRBJ2-1; D ambiguous. This CDR3 comprises 14 residues. The V and J ends lost 6 bases and 5 bases respectively, with 14 bases between them. The germline V gene has CDR1 LGHNA and CDR2 YNFKEQ.

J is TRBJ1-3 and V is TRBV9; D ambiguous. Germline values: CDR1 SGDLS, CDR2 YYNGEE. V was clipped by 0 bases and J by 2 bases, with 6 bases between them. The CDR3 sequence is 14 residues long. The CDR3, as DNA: TGTGCCAGCAGCGTAGTCACAACTGGAAACACCATATATTTT. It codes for CASSVVTTGNTIYF.

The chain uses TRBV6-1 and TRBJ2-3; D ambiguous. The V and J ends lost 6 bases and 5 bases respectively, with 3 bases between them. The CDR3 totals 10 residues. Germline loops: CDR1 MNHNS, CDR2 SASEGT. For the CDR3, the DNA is TGTGCCAGCAGAATAGATACGCAGTATTTT. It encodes CASRIDTQYF.

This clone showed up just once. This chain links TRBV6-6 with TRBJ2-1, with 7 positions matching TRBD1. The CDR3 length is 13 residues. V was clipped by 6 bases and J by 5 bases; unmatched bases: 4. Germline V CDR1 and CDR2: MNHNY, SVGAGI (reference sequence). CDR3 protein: CASSPDRNNEQFF. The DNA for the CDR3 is TGTGCCAGCAGCCCGGACAGGAACAATGAGCAGTTCTTC.